These 17 T cell receptor beta chains originate from one sample sequenced in a study. One entry per CDR3 protein results from TCRdb running MiXCR on the 5' RACE reads. The sample lists tens of thousands of distinct CDR3 sequences; approximately 17% were seen once. Source material: naive CD4+ T cells sorted from a lymph node. Subset reported: naive CD4+ T cells, CD4+CD45RA+CD25-. These receptors were taken from a female donor with breast cancer.

As regards this clonotype: Possible read error: a much larger clone is one base away. The final CDR3 position lacks the conserved phenylalanine or tryptophan, pointing to a likely read error. V is TRBV5-1 and J is TRBJ1-1; 7 bases fit TRBD1. CDR1 SGHRS and CDR2 YFSETQ come from the germline V gene. The CDR3 sequence is 13 residues long. V dropped 0 bases and J dropped 8; count of bases not matched to a gene: 4. Here the CDR3 reads CASSLGRDSEAFS. In nucleotides, the CDR3 is TGCGCCAGCAGCTTGGGACGGGACAGCGAAGCTTTCTCT.

This clonotype was seen a handful of times. The chain carries TRBV2 and TRBJ1-1; a weak D match, TRBD1 (6 bases). CDR1 and CDR2 (germline): SNHLY, FYNNEI. The ends were cut back, 8 bases at V and 3 bases at J, with 13 bases in the middle. The CDR3 sequence is 13 residues long. In nucleotides, the CDR3 is TGTGCCAGCTCCCCAGGGGTAGACACTGAAGCTTTCTTT. Protein: CASSPGVDTEAFF.

The chain couples TRBV7-8 to TRBJ2-1; D is ambiguous. Between the trimmed V and J ends, which lost 1 base and 2 bases, there was a span of 9 bases. Germline assignment: CDR1 SGHVS and CDR2 FQNEAQ. The CDR3 has 15 residues. CDR3 sequence: CASSLDRRTYNEQFF. The CDR3 DNA reads as TGTGCCAGCAGCTTAGATCGACGAACCTACAATGAGCAGTTCTTC.

This clonotype was seen a few times. J is TRBJ2-7 and V is TRBV5-1, with unresolved D. The CDR3 runs to 14 residues. The V end was cut by 0 bases, the J end by 2 bases, with 9 bases between. Germline CDR1 SGHRS, CDR2 YFSETQ. The CDR3 nucleotides read TGCGCCAGCAGCTTGGCCGGGCAGACCTACGAGCAGTACTTC. This encodes CASSLAGQTYEQYF.

V usage is TRBV5-5 and J usage is TRBJ1-2; tentative D call: TRBD1 (5 bases). CDR3 length: 15 amino acids. The V end was cut by 3 bases, the J end by 3 bases, with 15 bases between. Germline V CDR1 and CDR2: SGHKS, YYEKEE (reference sequence). The CDR3 region is CASSSSTARDYGYTF. The DNA of the CDR3 is TGTGCCAGCAGCTCCTCGACAGCCCGGGACTATGGCTACACCTTC.

This clonotype was counted ten times or more. The chain carries TRBV7-9 and TRBJ2-7; D may be TRBD2 (5 bases). This CDR3 is 11 amino acids long. With 11 bases removed from V and 9 bases from J, the gap between germline ends came to 17 bases. Looked up from germline, CDR1 is SEHNR and CDR2 is FQNEAQ (reference sequence). The CDR3 loop reads CASGSGAGQYF. In DNA form, the CDR3 reads TGTGCCTCCGGGTCCGGTGCGGGGCAGTACTTC.

A note on this clonotype: At one end, the junction sequence differs from germline, possibly due to a read error. The CDR3 coding sequence is TGTGCCAGCAGCCAAGATCACGGGGCCTACAACGAGCAGTTCTTC. Encoded protein: CASSQDHGAYNEQFF. This chain links TRBV3-1 with TRBJ2-1, with D possibly being TRBD1 or TRBD2 (5 bases each). Germline CDR1 LGHDT, CDR2 YNNKEL (reference sequence). This CDR3 is built from 15 residues.

On this clonotype: Being one base from a much bigger clone, this may be a read error. The chain has TRBV11-2 and TRBJ1-2; possible D gene TRBD1, 6 bases. CDR3 length: 13 amino acids. Germline V gene lookup returns CDR1 SGHAT and CDR2 FQNNGV. The CDR3 reads CASSLVTGYGNTF. CDR3 DNA: TGTGCCAGCAGCTTAGTGACAGGCTATGGCAACACCTTC.

The table lists this clonotype with a few counts. The chain recombines TRBV4-2 with TRBJ2-6; D may correspond to TRBD1 or TRBD2 (6 bases each). The V end was cut by 3 bases, the J end by 0 bases, with 15 bases between. This CDR3 has 18 residues. Per germline, CDR1 LGHNA and CDR2 YNFKEQ. The CDR3 coding sequence is TGTGCCAGCAGCCAGTTTATGGGGGGCAGCTCTGGGGCCAACGTCCTGACTTTC. Its translation is CASSQFMGGSSGANVLTF.

This clonotype was found a few times. CDR3 protein: CASSLVVAGVHPDTQYF. The CDR3 DNA reads TGTGCCAGCAGCTTAGTTGTAGCGGGAGTGCACCCAGATACGCAGTATTTT. V is TRBV7-8 and J is TRBJ2-3, with 9 bases identical to TRBD2. The V gene end was trimmed by 1 base and the J gene end by 4 bases; junction bases not matched to a gene: 9. CDR3 size: 17 residues. Germline V lookup: CDR1 SGHVS, CDR2 FQNEAQ.

This clonotype was observed at least ten times. V and J are TRBV5-1 and TRBJ2-5, with D possibly matching TRBD1 (6 bases). The germline gives CDR1 SGHRS, CDR2 YFSETQ. The CDR3 covers 14 residues. V lost 4 bases and J lost 4, with 14 bases in between. The CDR3 spells CASSDAQGSETQYF. CDR3 DNA sequence: TGCGCCAGCAGCGACGCACAGGGATCAGAGACCCAGTACTTC.

In its sample, this clonotype was seen a few times. This chain links TRBV19 with TRBJ2-2; no definite D call. This CDR3 contains 12 residues. Per germline, CDR1 LNHDA and CDR2 SQIVND (reference sequence). Trimming pared 7 bases from V and 8 bases from J, leaving 11 bases between. The chain's CDR3 is CASNSFEGELFF. The CDR3 bases are TGTGCCAGTAACAGCTTCGAGGGGGAGCTGTTTTTT.

J is TRBJ2-5 and V is TRBV11-1; a possible D gene is TRBD2 (6 bases). CDR1 is SGHAT, CDR2 FQDESV, per germline (reference sequence). The CDR3 covers 13 residues. V was pared by 5 bases and J by 6 bases, with 13 bases between. CDR3 protein: CASSPGLAKTQYF. The CDR3 DNA is TGTGCCAGCAGCCCGGGACTGGCGAAGACCCAGTACTTC.

The chain carries TRBV18 and TRBJ1-5; D is ambiguous. The CDR3 has 13 amino acids. CDR1 KGHSH and CDR2 LQKENI come from the germline V gene. V lost 1 base to trimming and J lost 5 bases, with 6 bases between them. The DNA for the CDR3 is TGTGCCAGCTCACCACGCGTCGATCAGCCCCAGCATTTT. This encodes CASSPRVDQPQHF.

There are many counts of this clonotype. The CDR3 is CSAPSPLAGTDTQYF. In DNA form, the CDR3 reads TGCAGTGCTCCCTCCCCCCTAGCGGGCACAGATACGCAGTATTTT. The J gene is TRBJ2-3, the V gene TRBV20-1, with 7 positions matching TRBD2. With V trimmed by 5 bases and J by 1 base, 9 bases remained unmatched. Looked up from germline, CDR1 is DFQATT and CDR2 is SNEGSKA (reference sequence). The CDR3 is 15 amino acids.

A single count supports this clonotype. The V and J genes are TRBV4-2 and TRBJ1-2; 7 bases map to TRBD1. This CDR3 comprises 17 residues. V was clipped by 1 base and J by 4 bases; unmatched bases: 12. Germline V gives CDR1 LGHNA, CDR2 YNFKEQ. CDR3 DNA sequence: TGTGCCAGCAGCCAAGGTTATGAGTCAGGGGGTCCCTATGGCTACACCTTC. Translating gives CASSQGYESGGPYGYTF.

The rearrangement links TRBV5-1 to TRBJ2-3; no clear D. From germline, CDR1 is SGHRS and CDR2 YFSETQ. V was trimmed by 2 bases and J by 0 bases, leaving 4 bases between them. The CDR3 consists of 13 residues. The CDR3 region has the DNA TGCGCCAGCAGCTTCGGTAGCACAGATACGCAGTATTTT. Protein: CASSFGSTDTQYF.